Sequencing of this T cell receptor beta chain was carried out in a study of CXCR3-negative and CXCR3-positive naive CD8 T cells. Study results and caveats: Relative to memory CD8+ cells, whose diversity was much lower, both naive subsets had comparably high diversity. The study found more hydrophobic TRB CDR3s in CXCR3-positive naive cells than in CXCR3-negative naive cells.

It was by 5' RACE with UMI labels that the TRB cDNA libraries were prepared. TCRdb re-called the 5' RACE reads; every CDR3 protein appears as one record, without DNA. This repertoire includes tens of thousands of distinct CDR3 sequences. Sorts performed in triplicate captured some 270,000 cells each from every CD8+ T cell subset. Among CD8+ T cells, naive ones were CD45RO-CCR7+CD27+CD95-. With regard to this clonotype: Antigen unknown.

Germline V gene sequence: CDR1 DFQATT, CDR2 SNEGSKA (reference sequence). CDR3 length: 12 residues. Sequenced input: naive CXCR3+ CD8+ T cells from blood. Specified subset: CD45RO-CCR7+CD27+CD95- naive CD8+ T cells expressing CXCR3 (TNR3+). The chain employs TRBV20-1 and TRBJ1-2; TCRdb selects TRBD1, and the lack of DNA leaves this call unchecked. This TCR came from a human donor in good health. Some clones in this sample may be carry-over from other donors' samples. CDR3 loop: CSAQGSTWGYTF.